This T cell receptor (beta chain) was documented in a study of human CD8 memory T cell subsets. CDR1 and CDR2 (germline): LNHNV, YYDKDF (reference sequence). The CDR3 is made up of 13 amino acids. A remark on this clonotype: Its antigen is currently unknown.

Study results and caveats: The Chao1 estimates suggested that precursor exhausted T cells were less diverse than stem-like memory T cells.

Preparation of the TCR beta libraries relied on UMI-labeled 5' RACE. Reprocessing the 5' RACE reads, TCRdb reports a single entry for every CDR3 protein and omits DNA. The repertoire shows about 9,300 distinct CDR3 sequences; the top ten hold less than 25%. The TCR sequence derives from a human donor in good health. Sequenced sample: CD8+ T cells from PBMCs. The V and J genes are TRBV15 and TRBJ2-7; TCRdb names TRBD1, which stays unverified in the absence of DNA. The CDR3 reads CATSNQDRSEQYF.